Listed below are T cell receptor beta chains from one sample, sequenced in a study of early stage breast cancer tumors. The data were produced by immunoSEQ multiplex PCR, yet TCRdb's version contains in-frame clones alone and is incomplete. This table has about 4,800 clones, over 60% appearing once. The sequenced sample consisted of breast tumor tissue. The source is a person aged 45 to 60 with breast cancer. CDR3s leave out the opening cysteine and the closing phenylalanine or tryptophan. Fields, in order: V gene, J gene, CDR3 protein.

>TRBV4-3|TRBJ1-5
ASSQDMRDQPQH
>TRBV7-2|TRBJ2-7
ASSASGTGNYEQY
>TRBV14|TRBJ2-3
ASSTQGQGASTDTQY
>TRBV6-5|TRBJ2-7
ASSPTGLASYEQY
>TRBV30|TRBJ2-1
AWDGTSGGNEQF
>TRBV4-1|TRBJ2-7
ASSQDTSGSYEQY
>TRBV12-5|TRBJ1-1
ASGYAVAQNTEAF
>TRBV19|-
ASSSPQDSYEQY
>TRBV6-5|TRBJ1-3
ASSDANSGNTIY
>TRBV7-7|TRBJ2-5
ASSRTGEETQY
>TRBV6-1|TRBJ2-5
ASSEGQLQETQY
>TRBV5-4|TRBJ2-3
ASSLDYLSTDTQY
>TRBV27|TRBJ2-7
ASSIGRTGEQY
>TRBV21-1|TRBJ2-3
ASSKGGLNCTWSTDTQY
>TRBV9|TRBJ2-2
ASSVVNGELF
>TRBV7-7|TRBJ2-2
ASSPEDRVNTGELF